Each of the 7 T cell receptor beta chains below was sequenced from the same sample in a study of T cell changes during pregnancy in multiple sclerosis. The assay was immunoSEQ multiplex PCR, and TCRdb's table has in-frame clones only and misses some. In the table there are about 32,000 clones, 89% of which are singletons. Sample: CD8+ T cells from peripheral blood mononuclear cells, taken in the second trimester of pregnancy. The receptors were sampled from a female donor with multiple sclerosis, enrolled in a pregnancy study.

V and J are TRBV11-2 and TRBJ2-1; 15 bases align to TRBD2. The CDR3 length is 19 residues. Germline trimming cut 5 bases from V and 2 bases from J; bases unmatched to any gene: 10. CDR1 is SGHAT, CDR2 FQNNGV, per germline. The CDR3: CASSRPGLAGGGTYNEQFF. In DNA, the CDR3 is TGTGCCAGCAGCCGACCGGGACTAGCGGGAGGTGGCACCTACAATGAGCAGTTCTTC. The full variable domain, its missing parts supplied by reference TRBV11-2 and TRBJ2-1, is EAGVAQSPRYKIIEKRQSVAFWCNPISGHATLYWYQQILGQGPKLLIQFQNNGVVDDSQLPKDRFSAERLKGVDSTLKIQPAKLEDSAVYLCASSRPGLAGGGTYNEQFFGPGTRLTVL.

The chain recombines TRBV19 with TRBJ2-1; TRBD1 might be the D (6 bases). Trimming left V 2 bases short and J 7 bases short, with 21 bases between. Germline V CDR1 and CDR2: LNHDA, SQIVND (reference sequence). The CDR3 has 17 amino acids. CDR3 DNA: TGTGCCAGTAGTATACCGACAATTATGGGGGCGCGGAATGAGCAGTTCTTC. As protein: CASSIPTIMGARNEQFF.

Note on this clone: The identical CDR3 is also encoded by other nucleotide sequences in the sample. The rearrangement links TRBV6-5 to TRBJ2-7; 11 bases match TRBD1. This CDR3 region has 14 residues. The J segment lost 4 bases and the V segment lost 3 bases, leaving 2 bases of the junction unmatched. The germline CDR1 and CDR2 sequences are MNHEY and SVGAGI. DNA of the CDR3: TGTGCCAGCAGTTATGGGACAGGGGGTTACGAGCAGTACTTC. Encoded protein: CASSYGTGGYEQYF.

The gene calls are TRBV6-5 and TRBJ2-7; TRBD2 matches at 8 bases. V was clipped by 2 bases and J by 0 bases; unmatched bases: 0. The CDR3 totals 14 residues. The germline V gene has CDR1 MNHEY and CDR2 SVGAGI. CDR3 sequence: CASSYGTSSYEQYF. The CDR3 DNA follows: TGTGCCAGCAGTTACGGGACTAGCTCCTACGAGCAGTACTTC.

The chain combines TRBV10-1 with TRBJ2-1; D may be TRBD1 (6 bases). This CDR3 contains 13 residues. V was cut by 6 bases and J by 7 bases, with 13 bases left in between. Germline-derived CDR1 and CDR2 are WNHNN and SYGVQD (reference sequence). CDR3 DNA sequence: TGCGCCAGCAGCGAAAACAGGGAAAATGAGCAGTTCTTC. Amino acids: CASSENRENEQFF.

This clone was recorded a few times. V and J are TRBV19 and TRBJ1-1; the D is unclear. In germline, CDR1 is LNHDA, CDR2 SQIVND (reference sequence). Trimming cost V 5 bases and J 3 bases, with 13 bases left between them. CDR3 length: 14 residues. This CDR3 reads CASSPPPRYTEAFF. The CDR3 DNA sequence: TGTGCCAGTAGTCCCCCCCCGAGGTACACTGAAGCTTTCTTT.

The table lists this clone with a count of one. The V and J genes are TRBV9 and TRBJ2-1; D gene uncertain. Germline V gene lookup returns CDR1 SGDLS and CDR2 YYNGEE. V was trimmed by 0 bases and J by 0 bases, leaving 13 bases between them. The CDR3 has 17 residues. As DNA, the CDR3 is TGTGCCAGCAGCGTAGTGGCAGGCCGAAGCTCCTACAATGAGCAGTTCTTC. It encodes CASSVVAGRSSYNEQFF.